The sequence of this T cell receptor beta chain was determined in a study of blood T cell repertoires in COVID-19. V lost 5 bases and J 3 bases, leaving 11 bases between the germline ends. This CDR3 is built from 14 residues. The germline CDR1 and CDR2 sequences are SGHAT and FQNNGV. Clones were read by immunoSEQ multiplex PCR, and TCRdb kept only the in-frame ones, dropping some. This sample has 230,000 or so clones, with about nine tenths found just once. This receptor was taken from a woman aged 35 to 49 with acute COVID-19. The rearrangement links TRBV11-2 to TRBJ1-3; D is possibly TRBD1 (5 bases). Sequenced sample: PBMCs or T cells enriched from blood (not recorded which). This CDR3 is CASSLGGNGNTIYF. As DNA, the CDR3 is TGTGCCAGCAGCCTCGGGGGTAATGGAAACACCATATATTTT.